This T cell receptor (beta chain) was sequenced for a study of blood T cells in healthy people across ages. Study-level information: Per two T cells, about one barcoded beta molecule was captured through template switching.

CDR3 length: 17 residues. After removal of 1 base from V and 10 bases from J, the junction contained 13 bases not matched to a gene. Germline V gene sequence: CDR1 LGHNA, CDR2 YNFKEQ. On this clonotype: Its antigen is undetermined.

Combining a sample-barcoded 5' primer with a J-beta primer mix, a second PCR ran for 7 to 11 cycles. Via MiXCR, TCRdb re-called the 5' RACE reads, giving one row per CDR3 protein. The data show hundreds of thousands of distinct CDR3 sequences, about 30% seen once. Study-level results: Diversity estimates from one million T cells were considered underestimates.

Donation came from healthy Caucasian individuals in Russia who were aged about 6 to 100. The sequence was obtained from an elderly woman in good health. Sequencing used blood. The chain joins TRBV4-2 to TRBJ1-6; 7 nucleotides agree with TRBD1. The CDR3 loop is CASSQVSVAGGNSPLHF. CDR3 in DNA: TGTGCCAGCAGCCAAGTTAGTGTTGCAGGGGGAAACTCACCCCTCCACTTT.